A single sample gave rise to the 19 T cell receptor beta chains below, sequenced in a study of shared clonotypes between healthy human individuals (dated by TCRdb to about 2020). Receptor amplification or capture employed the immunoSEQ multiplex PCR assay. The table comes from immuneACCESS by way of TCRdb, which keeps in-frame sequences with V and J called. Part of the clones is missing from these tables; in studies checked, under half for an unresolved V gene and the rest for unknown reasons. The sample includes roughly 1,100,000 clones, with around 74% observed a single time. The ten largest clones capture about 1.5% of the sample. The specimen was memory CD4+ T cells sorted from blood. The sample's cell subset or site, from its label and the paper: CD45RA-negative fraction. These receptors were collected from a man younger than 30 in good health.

CDR3 amino acids: CASSWDRGREKTQYF. Written as DNA, the CDR3 is TGTGCCAGCAGCTGGGACAGGGGTCGAGAAAAGACCCAGTACTTC. The genes are TRBV5-4 and TRBJ2-5; 10 positions match TRBD1. The CDR3 covers 15 residues. J was trimmed by 6 bases and V by 3 bases; bases with no gene match: 8. Germline assignment: CDR1 SGHNT and CDR2 YYREEE (reference sequence).

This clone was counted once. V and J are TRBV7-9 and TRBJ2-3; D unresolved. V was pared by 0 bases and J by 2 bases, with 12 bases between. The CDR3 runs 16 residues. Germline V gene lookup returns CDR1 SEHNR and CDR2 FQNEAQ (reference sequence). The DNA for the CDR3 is TGTGCCAGCAGCTTAGCATTAGGTTCCGACACAGATACGCAGTATTTT. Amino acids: CASSLALGSDTDTQYF.

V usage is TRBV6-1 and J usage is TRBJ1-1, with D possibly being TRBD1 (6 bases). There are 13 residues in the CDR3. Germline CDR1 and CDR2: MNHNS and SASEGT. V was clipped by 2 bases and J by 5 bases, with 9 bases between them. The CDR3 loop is CASSEQGYTEAFF. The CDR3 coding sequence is TGTGCCAGCAGTGAACAGGGGTATACTGAAGCTTTCTTT.

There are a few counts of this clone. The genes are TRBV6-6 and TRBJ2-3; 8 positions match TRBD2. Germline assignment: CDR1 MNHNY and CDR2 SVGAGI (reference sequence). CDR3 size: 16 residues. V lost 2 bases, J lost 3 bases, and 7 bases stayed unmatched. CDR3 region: CASSYAGGGQTDTQYF. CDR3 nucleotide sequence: TGTGCCAGCAGTTACGCGGGCGGGGGGCAAACAGATACGCAGTATTTT.

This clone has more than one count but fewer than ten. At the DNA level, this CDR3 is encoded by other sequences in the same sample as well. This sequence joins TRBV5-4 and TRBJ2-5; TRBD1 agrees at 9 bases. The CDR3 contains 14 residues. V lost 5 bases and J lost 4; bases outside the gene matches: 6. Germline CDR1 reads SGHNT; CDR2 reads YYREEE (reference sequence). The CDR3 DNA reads TGTGCCAGCAGTCCTACAGGGGGCGGAGAGACCCAGTACTTC. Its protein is CASSPTGGGETQYF. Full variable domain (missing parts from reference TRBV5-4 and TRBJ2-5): ETGVTQSPTHLIKTRGQQVTLRCSSQSGHNTVSWYQQALGQGPQFIFQYYREEENGRGNFPPRFSGLQFPNYSSELNVNALELDDSALYLCASSPTGGGETQYFGPGTRLLVL.

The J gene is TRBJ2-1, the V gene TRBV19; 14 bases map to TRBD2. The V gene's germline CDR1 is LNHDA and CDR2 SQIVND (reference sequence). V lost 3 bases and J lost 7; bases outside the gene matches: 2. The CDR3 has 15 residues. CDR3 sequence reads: CASSIRTSGRNEQFF. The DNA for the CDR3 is TGTGCCAGTAGTATTAGGACTAGCGGGAGGAATGAGCAGTTCTTC. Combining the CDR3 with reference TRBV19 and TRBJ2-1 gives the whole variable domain DGGITQSPKYLFRKEGQNVTLSCEQNLNHDAMYWYRQDPGQGLRLIYYSQIVNDFQKGDIAEGYSVSREKKESFPLTVTSAQKNPTAFYLCASSIRTSGRNEQFFGPGTRLTVL.

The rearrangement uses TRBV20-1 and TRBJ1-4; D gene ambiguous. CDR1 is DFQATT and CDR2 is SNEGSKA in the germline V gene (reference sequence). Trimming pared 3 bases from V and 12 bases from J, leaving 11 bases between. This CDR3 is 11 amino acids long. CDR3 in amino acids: CSARADTELFF. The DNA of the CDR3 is TGCAGTGCTAGGGCGGATACTGAACTGTTTTTT.

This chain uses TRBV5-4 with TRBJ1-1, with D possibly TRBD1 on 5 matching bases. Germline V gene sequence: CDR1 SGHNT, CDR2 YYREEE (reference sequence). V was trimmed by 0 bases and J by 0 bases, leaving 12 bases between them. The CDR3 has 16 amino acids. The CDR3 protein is CASSLVAGSMNTEAFF. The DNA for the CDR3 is TGTGCCAGCAGCTTGGTGGCAGGGAGCATGAACACTGAAGCTTTCTTT.

CDR3 amino acids: CASRPTMVGSYNEQFF. Written as DNA, the CDR3 is TGTGCCAGCAGACCGACTATGGTCGGCTCCTACAATGAGCAGTTCTTC. J is TRBJ2-1 and V is TRBV11-2, with D possibly matching TRBD2 (5 bases). In germline, CDR1 is SGHAT, CDR2 FQNNGV. The CDR3 consists of 16 residues. Trimming shortened V by 6 bases and J by 0 bases, and 15 bases separated the two germline ends.

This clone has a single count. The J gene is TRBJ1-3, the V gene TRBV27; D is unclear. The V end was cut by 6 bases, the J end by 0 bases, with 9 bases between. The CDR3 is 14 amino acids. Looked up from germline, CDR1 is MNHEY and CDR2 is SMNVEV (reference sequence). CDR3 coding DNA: TGTGCCAGCAGCCTGACCATCTCTGGAAACACCATATATTTT. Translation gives CASSLTISGNTIYF.

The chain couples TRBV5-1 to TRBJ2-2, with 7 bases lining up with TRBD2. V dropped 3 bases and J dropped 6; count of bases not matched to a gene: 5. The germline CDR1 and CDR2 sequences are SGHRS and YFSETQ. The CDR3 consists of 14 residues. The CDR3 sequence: CASSSTSEAGELFF. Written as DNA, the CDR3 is TGCGCCAGCAGCTCCACTAGCGAGGCCGGGGAGCTGTTTTTT.

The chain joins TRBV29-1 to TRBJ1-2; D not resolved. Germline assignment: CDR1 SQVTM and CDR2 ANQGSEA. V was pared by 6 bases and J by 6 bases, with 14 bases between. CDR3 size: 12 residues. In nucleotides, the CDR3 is TGCAGCGTCGATCCCCGGGTACATGGCTACACCTTC. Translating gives CSVDPRVHGYTF.

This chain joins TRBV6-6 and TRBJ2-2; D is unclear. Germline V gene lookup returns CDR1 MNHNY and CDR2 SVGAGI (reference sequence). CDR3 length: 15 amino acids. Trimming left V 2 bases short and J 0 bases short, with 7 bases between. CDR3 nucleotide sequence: TGTGCCAGCAGTTACGAACCACCGAACACCGGGGAGCTGTTTTTT. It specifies CASSYEPPNTGELFF.

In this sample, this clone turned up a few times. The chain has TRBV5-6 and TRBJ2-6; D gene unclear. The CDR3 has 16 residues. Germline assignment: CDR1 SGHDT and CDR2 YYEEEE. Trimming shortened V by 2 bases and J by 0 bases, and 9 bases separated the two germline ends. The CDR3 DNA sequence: TGTGCCAGCAGCTTCACTTTGAGCTCTGGGGCCAACGTCCTGACTTTC. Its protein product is CASSFTLSSGANVLTF.

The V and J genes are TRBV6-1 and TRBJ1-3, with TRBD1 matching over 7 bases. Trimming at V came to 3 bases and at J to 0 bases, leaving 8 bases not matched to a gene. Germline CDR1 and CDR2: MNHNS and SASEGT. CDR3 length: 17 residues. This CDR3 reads CASSDRGRGNSGNTIYF. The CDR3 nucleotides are TGTGCCAGCAGTGACAGGGGGAGAGGGAACTCTGGAAACACCATATATTTT.

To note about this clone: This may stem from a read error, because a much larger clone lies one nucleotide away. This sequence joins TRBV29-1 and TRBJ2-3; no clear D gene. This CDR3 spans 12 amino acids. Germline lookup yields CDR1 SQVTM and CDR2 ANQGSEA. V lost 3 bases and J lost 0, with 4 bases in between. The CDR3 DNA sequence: TGCAGCGTTGACTCTAGCACAGATACGCAGTATTTT. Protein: CSVDSSTDTQYF.

In DNA form, the CDR3 reads TGTGCCAGCAGTGGAGGGGTAGGGCAGCCCCAGCATTTT. It specifies CASSGGVGQPQHF. The chain combines TRBV6-1 with TRBJ1-5; tentatively, D is TRBD1 (5 bases). V was cut by 4 bases and J by 7 bases, with 11 bases left in between. In germline, CDR1 is MNHNS, CDR2 SASEGT. CDR3 length: 13 amino acids.

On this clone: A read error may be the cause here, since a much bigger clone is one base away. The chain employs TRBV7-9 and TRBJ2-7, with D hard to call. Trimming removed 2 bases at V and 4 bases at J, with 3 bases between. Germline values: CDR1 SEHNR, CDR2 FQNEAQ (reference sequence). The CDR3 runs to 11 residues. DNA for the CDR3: TGTGCCAGCAGCTTAAAATACGAGCAGTACTTC. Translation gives CASSLKYEQYF.

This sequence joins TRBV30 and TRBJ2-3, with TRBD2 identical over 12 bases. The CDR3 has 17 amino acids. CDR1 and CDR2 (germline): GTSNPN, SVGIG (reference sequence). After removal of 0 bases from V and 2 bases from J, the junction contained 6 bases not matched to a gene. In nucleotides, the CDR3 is TGTGCCTGGAGTGTAGGGGCTAGCGGGAGGGACACAGATACGCAGTATTTT. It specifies CAWSVGASGRDTDTQYF.